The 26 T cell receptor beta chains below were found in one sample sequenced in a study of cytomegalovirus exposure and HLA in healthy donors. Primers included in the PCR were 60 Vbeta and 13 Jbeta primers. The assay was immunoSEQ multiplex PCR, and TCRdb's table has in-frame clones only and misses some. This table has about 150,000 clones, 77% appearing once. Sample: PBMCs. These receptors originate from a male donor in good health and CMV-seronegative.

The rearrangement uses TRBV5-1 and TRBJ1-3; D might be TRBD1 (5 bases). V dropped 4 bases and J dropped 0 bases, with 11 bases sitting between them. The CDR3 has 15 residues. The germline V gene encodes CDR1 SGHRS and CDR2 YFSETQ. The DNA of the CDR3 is TGCGCCAGCAGCCAAGACAGTTACTCTGGAAACACCATATATTTT. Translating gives CASSQDSYSGNTIYF.

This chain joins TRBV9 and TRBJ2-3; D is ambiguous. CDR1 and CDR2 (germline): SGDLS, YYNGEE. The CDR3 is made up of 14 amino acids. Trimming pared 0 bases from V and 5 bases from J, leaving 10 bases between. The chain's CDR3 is CASSVGLLEDTQYF. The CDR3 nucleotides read TGTGCCAGCAGCGTAGGGCTGCTCGAAGATACGCAGTATTTT.

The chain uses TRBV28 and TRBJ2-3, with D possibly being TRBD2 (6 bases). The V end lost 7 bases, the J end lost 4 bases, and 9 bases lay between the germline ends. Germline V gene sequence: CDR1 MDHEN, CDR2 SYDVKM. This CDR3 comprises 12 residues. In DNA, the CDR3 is TGTGCCAGCAACCGGGACTCAGATACGCAGTATTTT. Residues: CASNRDSDTQYF.

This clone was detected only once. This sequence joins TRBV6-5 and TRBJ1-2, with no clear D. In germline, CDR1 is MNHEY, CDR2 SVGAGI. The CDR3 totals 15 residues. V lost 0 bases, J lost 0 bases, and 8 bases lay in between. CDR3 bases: TGTGCCAGCAGTTACTCTGGCCATTCTAACTATGGCTACACCTTC. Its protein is CASSYSGHSNYGYTF.

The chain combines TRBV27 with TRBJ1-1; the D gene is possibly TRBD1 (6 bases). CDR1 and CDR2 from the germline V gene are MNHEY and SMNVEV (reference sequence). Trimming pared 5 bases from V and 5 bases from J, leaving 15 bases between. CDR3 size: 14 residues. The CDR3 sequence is CASSVTGRRTEAFF. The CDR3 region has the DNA TGTGCCAGCAGTGTAACAGGGCGGAGGACTGAAGCTTTCTTT.

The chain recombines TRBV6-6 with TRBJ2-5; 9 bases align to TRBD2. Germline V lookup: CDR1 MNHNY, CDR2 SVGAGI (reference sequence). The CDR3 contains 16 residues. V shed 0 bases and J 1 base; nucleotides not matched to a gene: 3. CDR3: CASSYSASGAQETQYF. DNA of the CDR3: TGTGCCAGCAGTTACTCGGCTAGCGGGGCCCAAGAGACCCAGTACTTC.

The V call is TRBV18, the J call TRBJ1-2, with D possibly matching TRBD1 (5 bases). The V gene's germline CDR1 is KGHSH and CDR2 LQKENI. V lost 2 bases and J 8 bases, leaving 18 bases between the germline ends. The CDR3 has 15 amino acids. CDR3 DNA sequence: TGTGCCAGCTCACCAGCTGTCACAGGAACGCGGGGCTACACCTTC. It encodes CASSPAVTGTRGYTF.

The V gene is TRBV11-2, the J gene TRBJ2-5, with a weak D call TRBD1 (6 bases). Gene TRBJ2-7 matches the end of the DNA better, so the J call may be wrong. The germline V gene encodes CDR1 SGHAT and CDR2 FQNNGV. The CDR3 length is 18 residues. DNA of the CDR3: TGTGCCAGCAGCGCACCCAGGGGCCAAATGAAAACCCACTACGAGCAGTACTTC. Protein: CASSAPRGQMKTHYEQYF.

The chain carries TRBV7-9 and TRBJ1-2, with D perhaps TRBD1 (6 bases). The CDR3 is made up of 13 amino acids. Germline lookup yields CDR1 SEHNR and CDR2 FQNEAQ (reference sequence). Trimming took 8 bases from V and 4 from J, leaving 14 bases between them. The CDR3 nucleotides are TGTGCCAGCGAAAAAAAAGGGGGCTATGGCTACACCTTC. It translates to CASEKKGGYGYTF.

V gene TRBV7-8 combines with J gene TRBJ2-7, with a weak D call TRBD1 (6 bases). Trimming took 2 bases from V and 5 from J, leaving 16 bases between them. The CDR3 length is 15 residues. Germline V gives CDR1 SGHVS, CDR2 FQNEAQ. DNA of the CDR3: TGTGCCAGCAGCTTACATGCAGGGGCAATCCACGAGCAGTACTTC. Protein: CASSLHAGAIHEQYF.

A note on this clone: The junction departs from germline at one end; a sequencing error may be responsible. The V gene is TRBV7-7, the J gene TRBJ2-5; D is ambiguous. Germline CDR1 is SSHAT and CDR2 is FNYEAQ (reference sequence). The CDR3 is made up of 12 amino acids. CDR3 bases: TGTGCTAGCAGCCACGGCCAAGAGACCCAGTACTTC. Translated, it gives CASSHGQETQYF.

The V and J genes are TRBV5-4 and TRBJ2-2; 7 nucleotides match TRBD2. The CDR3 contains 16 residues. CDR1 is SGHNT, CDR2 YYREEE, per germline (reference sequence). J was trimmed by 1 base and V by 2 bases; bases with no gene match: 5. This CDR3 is CASSLKGGGNTGELFF. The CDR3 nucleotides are TGTGCCAGCAGCTTAAAAGGCGGGGGGAACACCGGGGAGCTGTTTTTT.

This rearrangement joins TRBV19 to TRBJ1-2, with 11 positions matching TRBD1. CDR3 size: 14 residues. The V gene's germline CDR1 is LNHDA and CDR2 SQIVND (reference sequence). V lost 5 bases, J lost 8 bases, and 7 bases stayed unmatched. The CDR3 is CASSSPDRGRGYTF. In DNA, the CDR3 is TGTGCCAGTAGTTCGCCGGACAGGGGGCGCGGCTACACCTTC. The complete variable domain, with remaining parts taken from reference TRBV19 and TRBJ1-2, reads DGGITQSPKYLFRKEGQNVTLSCEQNLNHDAMYWYRQDPGQGLRLIYYSQIVNDFQKGDIAEGYSVSREKKESFPLTVTSAQKNPTAFYLCASSSPDRGRGYTFGSGTRLTVV.

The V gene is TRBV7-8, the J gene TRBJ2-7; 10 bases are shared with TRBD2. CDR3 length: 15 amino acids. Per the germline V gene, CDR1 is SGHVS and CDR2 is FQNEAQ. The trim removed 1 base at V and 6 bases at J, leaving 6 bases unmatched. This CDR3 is CASSLVPSGSGEQYF. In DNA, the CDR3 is TGTGCCAGCAGCTTAGTGCCTAGCGGGAGTGGCGAGCAGTACTTC. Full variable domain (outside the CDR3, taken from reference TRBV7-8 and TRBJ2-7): GAGVSQSPRYKVAKRGQDVALRCDPISGHVSLFWYQQALGQGPEFLTYFQNEAQLDKSGLPSDRFFAERPEGSVSTLKIQRTQQEDSAVYLCASSLVPSGSGEQYFGPGTRLTVT.

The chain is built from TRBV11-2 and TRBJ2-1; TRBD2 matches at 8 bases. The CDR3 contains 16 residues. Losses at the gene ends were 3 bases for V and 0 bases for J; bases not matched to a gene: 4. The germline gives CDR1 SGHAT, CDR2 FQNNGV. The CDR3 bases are TGTGCCAGCAGCTTTAGCGGGGTGAGCTCCTACAATGAGCAGTTCTTC. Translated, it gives CASSFSGVSSYNEQFF.

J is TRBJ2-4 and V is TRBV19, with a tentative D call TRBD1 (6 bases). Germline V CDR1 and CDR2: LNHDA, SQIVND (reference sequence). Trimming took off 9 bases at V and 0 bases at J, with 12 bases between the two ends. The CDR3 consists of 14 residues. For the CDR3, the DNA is TGTGCCAGCCGGACAGATCTAGCCAAAAACATTCAGTACTTC. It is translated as CASRTDLAKNIQYF. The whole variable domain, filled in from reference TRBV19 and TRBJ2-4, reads DGGITQSPKYLFRKEGQNVTLSCEQNLNHDAMYWYRQDPGQGLRLIYYSQIVNDFQKGDIAEGYSVSREKKESFPLTVTSAQKNPTAFYLCASRTDLAKNIQYFGAGTRLSVL.

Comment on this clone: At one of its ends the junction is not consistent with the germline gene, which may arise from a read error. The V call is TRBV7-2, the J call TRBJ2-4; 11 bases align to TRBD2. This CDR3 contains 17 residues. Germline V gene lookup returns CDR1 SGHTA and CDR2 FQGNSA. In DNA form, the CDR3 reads TGTGCCAGCAGCCACCTAGCGGGGGGCATAGCCAAAAACAGTCAGTACTTC. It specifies CASSHLAGGIAKNSQYF.

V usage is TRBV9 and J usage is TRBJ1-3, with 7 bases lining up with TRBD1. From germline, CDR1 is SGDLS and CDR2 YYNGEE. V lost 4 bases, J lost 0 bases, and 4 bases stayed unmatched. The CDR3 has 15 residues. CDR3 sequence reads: CASSTRTGSGNTIYF. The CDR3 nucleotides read TGTGCCAGCAGCACCCGGACAGGCTCTGGAAACACCATATATTTT.

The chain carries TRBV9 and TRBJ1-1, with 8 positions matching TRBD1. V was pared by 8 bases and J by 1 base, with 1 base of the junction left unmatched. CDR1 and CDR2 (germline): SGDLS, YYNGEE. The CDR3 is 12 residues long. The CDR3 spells CARTGENTEAFF. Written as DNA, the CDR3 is TGTGCCAGGACAGGGGAGAACACTGAAGCTTTCTTT.

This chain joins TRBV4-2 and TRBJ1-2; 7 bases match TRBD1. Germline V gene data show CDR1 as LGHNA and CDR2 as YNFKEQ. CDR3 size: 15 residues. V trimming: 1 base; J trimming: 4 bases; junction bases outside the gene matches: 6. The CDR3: CASSQGEDRVYGYTF. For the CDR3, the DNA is TGTGCCAGCAGCCAAGGGGAAGACAGGGTCTATGGCTACACCTTC.

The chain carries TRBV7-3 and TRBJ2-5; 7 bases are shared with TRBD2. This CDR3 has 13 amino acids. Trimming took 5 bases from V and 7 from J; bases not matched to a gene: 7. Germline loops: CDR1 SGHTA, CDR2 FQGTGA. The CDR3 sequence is CASSAGVAGTQYF. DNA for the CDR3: TGTGCCAGCAGCGCCGGGGTAGCGGGGACCCAGTACTTC.

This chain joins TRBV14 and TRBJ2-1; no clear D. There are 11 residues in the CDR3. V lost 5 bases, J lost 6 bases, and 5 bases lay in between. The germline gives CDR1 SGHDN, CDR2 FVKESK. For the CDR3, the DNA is TGTGCCAGCAGCGTCCGCAATGAGCAGTTCTTC. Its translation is CASSVRNEQFF.

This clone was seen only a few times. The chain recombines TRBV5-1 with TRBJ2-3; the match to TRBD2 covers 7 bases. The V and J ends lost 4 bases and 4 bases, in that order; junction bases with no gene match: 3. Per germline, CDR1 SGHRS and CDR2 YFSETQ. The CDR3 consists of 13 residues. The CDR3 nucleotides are TGCGCCAGCAGCCATGGGGGGGCAGATACGCAGTATTTT. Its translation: CASSHGGADTQYF.

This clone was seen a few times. The CDR3 protein is CASSPGTNINTDTQYF. In DNA form, the CDR3 reads TGCGCCAGCAGCCCCGGGACAAATATTAACACAGATACGCAGTATTTT. The rearrangement uses TRBV5-1 and TRBJ2-3, with a tentative D call TRBD1 (6 bases). The CDR3 is 16 residues long. Trimming cost V 4 bases and J 2 bases, with 17 bases left between them. Germline assignment: CDR1 SGHRS and CDR2 YFSETQ.

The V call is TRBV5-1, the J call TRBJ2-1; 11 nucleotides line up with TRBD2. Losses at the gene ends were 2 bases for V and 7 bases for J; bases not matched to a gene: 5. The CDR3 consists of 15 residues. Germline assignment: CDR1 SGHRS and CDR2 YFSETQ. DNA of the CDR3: TGCGCCAGCAGCTTTACTAGCGGGAGAAGGAATGAGCAGTTCTTC. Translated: CASSFTSGRRNEQFF.

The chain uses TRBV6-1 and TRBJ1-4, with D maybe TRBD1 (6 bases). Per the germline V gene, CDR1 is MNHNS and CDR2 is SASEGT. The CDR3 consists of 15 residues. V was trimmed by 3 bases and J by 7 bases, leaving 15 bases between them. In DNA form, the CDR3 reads TGTGCCAGCAGTGATTACAGGGTCCTAGGTGAAAAACTGTTTTTT. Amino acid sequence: CASSDYRVLGEKLFF.